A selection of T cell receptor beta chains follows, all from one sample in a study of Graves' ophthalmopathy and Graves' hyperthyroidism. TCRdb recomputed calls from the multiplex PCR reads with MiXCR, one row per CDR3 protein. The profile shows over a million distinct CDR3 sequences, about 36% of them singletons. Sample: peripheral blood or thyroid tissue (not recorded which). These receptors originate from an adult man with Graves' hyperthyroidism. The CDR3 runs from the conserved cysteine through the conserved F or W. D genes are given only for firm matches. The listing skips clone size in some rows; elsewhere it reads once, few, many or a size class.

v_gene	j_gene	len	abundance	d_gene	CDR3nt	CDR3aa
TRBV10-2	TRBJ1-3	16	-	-	TGTGCCAGCAGTGAAGCTACCGAACTCCGCGGAAACACCATATATTTT	CASSEATELRGNTIYF
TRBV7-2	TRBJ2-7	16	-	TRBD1	TGTGCCAGCAGTCCAGTGACCGGGACAGGGCACTACGAGCAGTACTTC	CASSPVTGTGHYEQYF
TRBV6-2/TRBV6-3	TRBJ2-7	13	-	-	TGTGCCAGCAGTTATATCCGGAGCTACGAGCAGTACTTC	CASSYIRSYEQYF
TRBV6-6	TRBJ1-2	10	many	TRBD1	TGTGCCAGCGGGACAGGGTTTGACACCTTC	CASGTGFDTF
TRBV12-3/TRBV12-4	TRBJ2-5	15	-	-	TGTGCCAGCAGTTACTCCTTCGACAGCCAAGAGACCCAGTACTTC	CASSYSFDSQETQYF
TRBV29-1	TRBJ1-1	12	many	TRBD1	TGCAGCGTCGACAGGGGGAACACTGAAGCTTTCTTT	CSVDRGNTEAFF
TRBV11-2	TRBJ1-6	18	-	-	TGTGCCAGCAGCTTAAATCGGCCGGTGGGTCCCTATAATTCACCCCTCCACTTT	CASSLNRPVGPYNSPLHF
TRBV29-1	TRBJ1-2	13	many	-	TGCAGCGTTGAAGGCGGGCCAAGAGATGGCTACACCTTC	CSVEGGPRDGYTF
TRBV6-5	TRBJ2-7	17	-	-	TGTGCCAGCAGTTACTCGTCCACAGGACCGAGCTCCTACGAGCAGTACTTC	CASSYSSTGPSSYEQYF
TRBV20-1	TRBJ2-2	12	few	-	TGCAGTGCTAGGGGATTTACCGGGGAGCTGTTTTTT	CSARGFTGELFF
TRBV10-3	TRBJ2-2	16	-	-	TGTGCCAGCGTTACAACCGGGACGGGACCTACCGGGGAGCTGTTTTTT	CASVTTGTGPTGELFF
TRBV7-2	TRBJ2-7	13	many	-	TGTGCCAGCAGCTTTAATACAGGCTACGAGCAGTACTTC	CASSFNTGYEQYF
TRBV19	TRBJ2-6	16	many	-	TGTGCCAGTAGTATAGGCCGGCTCTCTGGGGCCAACGTCCTGACTTTC	CASSIGRLSGANVLTF
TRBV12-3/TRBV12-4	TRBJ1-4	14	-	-	TGTGCCAGCAGCTCAGACCCCCATTACGGAAAACTGTTTTTT	CASSSDPHYGKLFF
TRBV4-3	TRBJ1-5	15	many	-	TGCGCCAGCAGCCAGGAGGGACGGAGCAATCAGCCCCAGCATTTT	CASSQEGRSNQPQHF
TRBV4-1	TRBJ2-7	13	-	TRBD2	TGCGCCAGCAGCCCGGGACTAGCGGGACTCTTGCTCTTC	CASSPGLAGLLLF
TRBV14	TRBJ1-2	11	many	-	TGTGCCAGCAGCCAAGATAGGGATTCCACCTTC	CASSQDRDSTF
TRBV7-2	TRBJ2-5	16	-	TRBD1	TGTGCCAGCAGCTCGTGGACAGGTCGAGGAGGCGAGACCCAGTACTTC	CASSSWTGRGGETQYF
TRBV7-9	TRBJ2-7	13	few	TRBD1	TGTGCCAGCAGTACCTACCGGGACAGGGTGCCGTACTTC	CASSTYRDRVPYF
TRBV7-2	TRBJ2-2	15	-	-	TGTGCCAGCAGCCGCCGGGGATCGGACACCGGGGAGCTGTTTTTT	CASSRRGSDTGELFF
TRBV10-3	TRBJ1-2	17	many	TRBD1	TGTGCCACACGGGAGGCAAGAACAGGGGGCAACGACTATGGCTACACCTTC	CATREARTGGNDYGYTF
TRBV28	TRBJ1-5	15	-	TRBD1	TGTGCCAGCAGAGTGGACAGGACCATGGGGCAGCCCCAGCATTTT	CASRVDRTMGQPQHF
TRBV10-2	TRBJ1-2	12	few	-	TGCGCCAGCAACCCGGGAGGTGCTGGCTACACCTTC	CASNPGGAGYTF
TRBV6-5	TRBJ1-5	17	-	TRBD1	TGTGCCAGCAGTGGGGGGACAGGGGGAGGCGGCAATCAGCCCCAGCATTTT	CASSGGTGGGGNQPQHF
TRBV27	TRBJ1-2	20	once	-	TGTGCCAGCAGTGTTGGTGGCCGACAAGGTCGGACAGCTACGGACTATGGCTACACCTTC	CASSVGGRQGRTATDYGYTF
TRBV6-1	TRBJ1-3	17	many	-	TGTGCCAGCAGCCCCATTGACAGTGGCTCCTCTGGAAACACCATATATTTT	CASSPIDSGSSGNTIYF
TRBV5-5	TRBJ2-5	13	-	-	TGTGCCAGCAGCCAAGCAGTCCGAGAGGCCCAGTACTTC	CASSQAVREAQYF
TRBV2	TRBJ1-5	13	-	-	TGTGCCAGCGTGGGGGACGGCAATCAGCCCCAGCATTTT	CASVGDGNQPQHF
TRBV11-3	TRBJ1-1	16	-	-	TGTGCCAGCAGCTTAGGGCCGAGGGGCTTGAAGACTGAAGCTTTCTTT	CASSLGPRGLKTEAFF
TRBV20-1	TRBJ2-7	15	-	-	TGCAGTGCTAGTTCCGGGGTTACGGTCTCCTACGAGCAGTACTTC	CSASSGVTVSYEQYF
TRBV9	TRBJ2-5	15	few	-	TGTGCCAGCAGTGGCTTAGGCTCAACGGGAGAGACCCAGTACTTC	CASSGLGSTGETQYF
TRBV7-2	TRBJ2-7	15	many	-	TGTGCCAGCAGCTCCCGGGGAAGGGTCGGCGACGAGCAGTACTTC	CASSSRGRVGDEQYF
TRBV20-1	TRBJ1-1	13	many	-	TGCAGTGCGCGAAAAACATCGGTGTCTGAAGCTTTCTTT	CSARKTSVSEAFF
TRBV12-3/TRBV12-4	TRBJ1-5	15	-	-	TGTGCCAGCAGTTTCCTCGGCGGGGATGGTCAGCCCCAGCATTTT	CASSFLGGDGQPQHF
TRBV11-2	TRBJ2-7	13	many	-	TGTGCCAGCAGCTTAGCGGACAACAGAGAGCAGTACTTC	CASSLADNREQYF
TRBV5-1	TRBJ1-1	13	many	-	TGTGCCAGTAGCTCAGGGACCGGCACTGAAGCTTTCTTT	CASSSGTGTEAFF
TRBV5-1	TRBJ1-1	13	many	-	TGCGCCAGCGGGACTGAACCGGGCACTGAAGCTTTCTTT	CASGTEPGTEAFF
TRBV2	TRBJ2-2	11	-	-	TGTGCCAGCAGATCTGGGGTTGGGCTGTTTTTT	CASRSGVGLFF
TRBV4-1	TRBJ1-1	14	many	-	TGCGCCAGCAGCCAAAGTTATGGGGGGGAAGAAGCTTTCTTT	CASSQSYGGEEAFF
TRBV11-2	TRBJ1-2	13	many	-	TGTGCCAGCAGCCAGACAACTAACTATGGCTACACCTTC	CASSQTTNYGYTF
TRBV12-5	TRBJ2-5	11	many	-	TGTGCTAGTGGTTTTAGGGAGACCCAGTACTTC	CASGFRETQYF
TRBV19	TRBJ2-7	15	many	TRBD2	TGTGCCAGTAGGGGGGGACTAGCGTCCTCCTACGAGCAGTACTTC	CASRGGLASSYEQYF
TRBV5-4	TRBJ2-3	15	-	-	TGTGCCAGCAGCCGCTACATGGACGCGACAGATACGCAGTATTTT	CASSRYMDATDTQYF
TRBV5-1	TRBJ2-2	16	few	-	TGCGCCAGCACCTTGGATGGGGCTCTCCCCACCGGGGAGCTGTTTTTT	CASTLDGALPTGELFF
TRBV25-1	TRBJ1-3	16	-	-	TGTGCCAGCAGCGTACCCAACGGGACACCCGGAAACACCATATATTTT	CASSVPNGTPGNTIYF
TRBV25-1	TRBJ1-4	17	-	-	TGTGCCACCAACCAGGCTCCTATACAGGGACCCGGTGAAAAACTGTTTTTT	CATNQAPIQGPGEKLFF
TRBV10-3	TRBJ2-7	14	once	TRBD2	TGTGCCTTGGGACTAGCGGGGAGCACCTACGAGCAGTACTTC	CALGLAGSTYEQYF
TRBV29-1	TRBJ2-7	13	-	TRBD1	TGCAGCGTTTGTGGGACAGGCAATATCGAGCAGTACTTC	CSVCGTGNIEQYF
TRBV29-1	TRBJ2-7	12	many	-	TGCAGCGTGGCCCCCAGTGGGTACGAGCAGTACTTC	CSVAPSGYEQYF
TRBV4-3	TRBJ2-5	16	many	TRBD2	TGCGCCAGCAGCCAAGCGTTCCTAGCGGTGCAAGAGACCCAGTACTTC	CASSQAFLAVQETQYF
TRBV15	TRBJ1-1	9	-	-	TGTGCCACCCAGGGTGGTGCTTTCTTT	CATQGGAFF
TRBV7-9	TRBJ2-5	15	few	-	TGTGCCAGCAGCTACCTGGGGACACGCGGAGAGACCCAGTACTTC	CASSYLGTRGETQYF
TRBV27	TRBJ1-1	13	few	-	TGTGCCAGCAGCACAGACTTGAACACTGAAGCTTTCTTT	CASSTDLNTEAFF
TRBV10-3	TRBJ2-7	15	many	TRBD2	TGTGCCATCAGACCATCGGGACTGACTAGCAACGAGCAGTACTTC	CAIRPSGLTSNEQYF